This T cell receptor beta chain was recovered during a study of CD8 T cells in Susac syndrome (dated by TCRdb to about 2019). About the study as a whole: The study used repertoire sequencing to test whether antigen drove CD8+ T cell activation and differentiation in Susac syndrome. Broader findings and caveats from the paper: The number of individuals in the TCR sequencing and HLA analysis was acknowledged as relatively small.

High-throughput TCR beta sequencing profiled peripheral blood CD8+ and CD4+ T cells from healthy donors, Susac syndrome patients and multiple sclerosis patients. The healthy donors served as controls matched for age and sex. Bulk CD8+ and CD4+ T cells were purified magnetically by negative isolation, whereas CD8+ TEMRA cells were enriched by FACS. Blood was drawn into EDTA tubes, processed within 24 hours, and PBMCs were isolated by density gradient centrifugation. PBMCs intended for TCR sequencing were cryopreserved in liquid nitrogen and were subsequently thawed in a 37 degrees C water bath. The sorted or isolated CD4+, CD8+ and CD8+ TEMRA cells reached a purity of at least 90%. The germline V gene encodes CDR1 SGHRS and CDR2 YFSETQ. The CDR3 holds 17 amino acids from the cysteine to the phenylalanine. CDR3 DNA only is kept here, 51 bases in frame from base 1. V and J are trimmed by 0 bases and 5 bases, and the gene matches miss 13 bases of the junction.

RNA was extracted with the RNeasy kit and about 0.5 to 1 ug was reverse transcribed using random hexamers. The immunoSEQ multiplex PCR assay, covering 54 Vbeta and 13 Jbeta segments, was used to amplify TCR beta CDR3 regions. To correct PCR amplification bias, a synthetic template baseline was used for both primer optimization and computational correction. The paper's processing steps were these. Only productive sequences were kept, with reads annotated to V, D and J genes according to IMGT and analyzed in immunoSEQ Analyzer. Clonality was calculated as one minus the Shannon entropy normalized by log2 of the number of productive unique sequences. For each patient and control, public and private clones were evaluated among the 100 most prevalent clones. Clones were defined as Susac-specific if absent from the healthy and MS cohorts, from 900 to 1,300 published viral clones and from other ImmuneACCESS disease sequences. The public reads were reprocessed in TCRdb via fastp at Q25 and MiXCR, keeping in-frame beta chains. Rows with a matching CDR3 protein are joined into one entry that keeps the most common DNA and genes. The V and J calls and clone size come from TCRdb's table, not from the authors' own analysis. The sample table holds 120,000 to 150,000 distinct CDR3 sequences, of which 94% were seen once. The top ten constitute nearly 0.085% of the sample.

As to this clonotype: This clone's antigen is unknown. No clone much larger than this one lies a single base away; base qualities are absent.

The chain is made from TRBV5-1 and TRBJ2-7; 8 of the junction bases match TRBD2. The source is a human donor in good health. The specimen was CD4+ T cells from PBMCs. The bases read TGCGCCAGCAGCTTGGGTCTCGGGACTAGGTCGCCTGACGAGCAGTACTTC. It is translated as CASSLGLGTRSPDEQYF.